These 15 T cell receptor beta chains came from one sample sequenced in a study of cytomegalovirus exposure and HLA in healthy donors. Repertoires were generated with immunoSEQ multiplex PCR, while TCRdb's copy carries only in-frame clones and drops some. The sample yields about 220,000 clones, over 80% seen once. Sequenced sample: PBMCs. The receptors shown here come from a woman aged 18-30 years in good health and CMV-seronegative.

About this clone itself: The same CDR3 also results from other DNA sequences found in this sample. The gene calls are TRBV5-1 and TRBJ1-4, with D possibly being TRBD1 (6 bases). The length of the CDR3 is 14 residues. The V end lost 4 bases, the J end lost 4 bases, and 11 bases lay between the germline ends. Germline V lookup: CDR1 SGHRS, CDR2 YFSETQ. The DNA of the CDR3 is TGCGCCAGCAGCCCTACAGGGATTAATGAAAAACTGTTTTTT. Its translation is CASSPTGINEKLFF.

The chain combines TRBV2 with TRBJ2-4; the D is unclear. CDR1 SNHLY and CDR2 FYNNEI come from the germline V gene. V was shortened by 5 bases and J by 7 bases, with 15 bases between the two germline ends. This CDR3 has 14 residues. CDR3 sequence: CASSTRTQINIQYF. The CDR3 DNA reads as TGTGCCAGCAGTACACGAACCCAAATCAACATTCAGTACTTC.

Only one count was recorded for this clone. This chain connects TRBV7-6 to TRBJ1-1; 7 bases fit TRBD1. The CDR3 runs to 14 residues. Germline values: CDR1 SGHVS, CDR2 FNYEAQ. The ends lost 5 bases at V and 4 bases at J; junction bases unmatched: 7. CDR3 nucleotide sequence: TGTGCCAGCAGCCCGTCGACAGGGTCCACTGAAGCTTTCTTT. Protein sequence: CASSPSTGSTEAFF.

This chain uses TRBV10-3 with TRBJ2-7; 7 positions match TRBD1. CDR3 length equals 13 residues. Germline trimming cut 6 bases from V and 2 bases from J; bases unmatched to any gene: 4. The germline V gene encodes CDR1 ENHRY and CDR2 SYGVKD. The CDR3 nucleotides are TGTGCCATCAGCCGGGACAGAGCCTACGAGCAGTACTTC. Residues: CAISRDRAYEQYF.

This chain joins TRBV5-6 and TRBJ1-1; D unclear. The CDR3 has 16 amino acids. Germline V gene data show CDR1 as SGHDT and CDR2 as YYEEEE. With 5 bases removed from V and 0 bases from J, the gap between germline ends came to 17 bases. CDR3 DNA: TGTGCCAGCAGTTTGATAGGATCTACTATGAACACTGAAGCTTTCTTT. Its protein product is CASSLIGSTMNTEAFF.

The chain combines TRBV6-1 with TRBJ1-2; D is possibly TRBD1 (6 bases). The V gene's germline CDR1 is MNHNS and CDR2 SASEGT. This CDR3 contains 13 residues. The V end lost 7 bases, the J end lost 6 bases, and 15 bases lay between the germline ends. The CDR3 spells CASTPTGLDGYTF. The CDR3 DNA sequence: TGTGCCAGCACGCCAACAGGGCTGGATGGCTACACCTTC.

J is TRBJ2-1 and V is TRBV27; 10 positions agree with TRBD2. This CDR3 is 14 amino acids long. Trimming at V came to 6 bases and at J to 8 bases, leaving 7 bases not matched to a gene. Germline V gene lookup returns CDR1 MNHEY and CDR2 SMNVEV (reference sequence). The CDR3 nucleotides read TGTGCCAGCAGGGCTAGCGGGAGTTACGATGAGCAGTTCTTC. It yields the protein CASRASGSYDEQFF.

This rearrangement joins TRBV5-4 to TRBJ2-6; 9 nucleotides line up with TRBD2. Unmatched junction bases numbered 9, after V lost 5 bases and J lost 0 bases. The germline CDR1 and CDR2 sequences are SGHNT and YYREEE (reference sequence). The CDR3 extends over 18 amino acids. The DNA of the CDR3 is TGTGCCAGCAGTTCCGGGACTAGCCTACCCTCTGGGGCCAACGTCCTGACTTTC. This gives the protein CASSSGTSLPSGANVLTF.

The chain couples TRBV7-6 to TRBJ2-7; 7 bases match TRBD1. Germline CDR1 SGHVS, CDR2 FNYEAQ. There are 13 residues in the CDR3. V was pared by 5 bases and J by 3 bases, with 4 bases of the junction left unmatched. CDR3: CASSRQGGYEQYF. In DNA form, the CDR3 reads TGTGCCAGCAGCAGACAGGGTGGCTACGAGCAGTACTTC.

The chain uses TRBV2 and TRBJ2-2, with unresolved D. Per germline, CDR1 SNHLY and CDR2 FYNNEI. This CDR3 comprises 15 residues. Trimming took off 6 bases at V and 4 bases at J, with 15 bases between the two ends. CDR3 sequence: CASRGNLAFTGELFF. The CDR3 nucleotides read TGTGCCAGCAGGGGCAATCTGGCTTTCACCGGGGAGCTGTTTTTT.

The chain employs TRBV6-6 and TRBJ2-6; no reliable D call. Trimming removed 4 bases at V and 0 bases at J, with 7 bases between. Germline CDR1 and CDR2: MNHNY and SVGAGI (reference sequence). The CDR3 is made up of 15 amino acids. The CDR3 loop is CASSLEDSGANVLTF. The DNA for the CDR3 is TGTGCCAGCAGTTTAGAAGACTCTGGGGCCAACGTCCTGACTTTC.

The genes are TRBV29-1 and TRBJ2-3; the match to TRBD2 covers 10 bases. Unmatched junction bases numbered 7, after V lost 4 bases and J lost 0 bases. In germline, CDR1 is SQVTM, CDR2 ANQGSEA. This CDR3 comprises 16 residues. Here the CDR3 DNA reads TGCAGCGTTGCCACTGGACTAGCGGCCAGCACAGATACGCAGTATTTT. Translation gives CSVATGLAASTDTQYF.

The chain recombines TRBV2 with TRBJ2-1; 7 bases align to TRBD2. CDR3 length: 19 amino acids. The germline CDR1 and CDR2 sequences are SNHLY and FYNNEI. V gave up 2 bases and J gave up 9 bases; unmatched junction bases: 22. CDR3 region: CASSEYALKLATKLSEQFF. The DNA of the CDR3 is TGTGCCAGCAGTGAATATGCCTTAAAACTAGCGACCAAGCTAAGTGAGCAGTTCTTC.

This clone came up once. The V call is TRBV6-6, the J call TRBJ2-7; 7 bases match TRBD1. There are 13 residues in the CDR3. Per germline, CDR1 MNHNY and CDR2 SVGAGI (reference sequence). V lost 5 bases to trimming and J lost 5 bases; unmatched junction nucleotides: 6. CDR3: CASSKTGSNEQYF. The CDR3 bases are TGTGCCAGCAGTAAGACAGGGAGCAACGAGCAGTACTTC.

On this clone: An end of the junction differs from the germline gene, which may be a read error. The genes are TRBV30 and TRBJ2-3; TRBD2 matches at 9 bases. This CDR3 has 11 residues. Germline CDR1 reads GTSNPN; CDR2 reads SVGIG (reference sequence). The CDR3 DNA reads TGTGCCTGGAGGGTTAGCGGGAGTCTGCATTTT. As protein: CAWRVSGSLHF.